This T cell receptor beta chain stems from a study of sequential checkpoint blockade in melanoma. The wider study: Arm A got nivolumab then ipilimumab; arm B the reverse, 1:1. After both sequences, patients received maintenance nivolumab.

Germline-derived CDR1 and CDR2 are MGHDK and SYGVNS. V lost 2 bases and J 2 bases, leaving 13 bases between the germline ends. This CDR3 is built from 15 residues. Here immunoSEQ multiplex PCR was the method, and the copy in TCRdb shows in-frame clones only, minus some. Here the sample spans 13,000 or so clones, around 73% being singletons. The sample's treatment: randomized to nivolumab then ipilimumab (arm A) or the reverse (arm B). None of the patients previously received DNA-damaging chemotherapy. From thawed PBMCs, live CD3+CD8+ cells negative for CD19 and CD56 were sorted. The rearrangement links TRBV25-1 to TRBJ2-7; D not certain. Sequenced material: CD8+ T cells sorted from blood (inferred from file names), taken from a patient given nivolumab and ipilimumab in sequence. The receptor comes from a human donor with melanoma. CDR3 protein: CASSEIGQVTYEQYF. The DNA for the CDR3 is TGTGCCAGCAGTGAAATTGGGCAGGTTACCTACGAGCAGTACTTC.